The entry below describes one TCR beta chain. This sample stems from a study of blood T cell repertoires in COVID-19. Looking at the study overall: T cells, B-cell-depleted T cells, or PBMCs provided the cDNA or gDNA that served as material.

Data came from immunoSEQ multiplex PCR; TCRdb stores just in-frame clones and leaves some out. The data show 300,000 to 350,000 clones, over 80% seen once. Trimming cost V 6 bases and J 3 bases; bases outside gene matches: 11. The V gene's germline CDR1 is MNHEY and CDR2 SVGEGT. CDR3 size: 16 residues. The TCR comes from a young man with COVID-19, enrolled during active disease. Sequencing was done on a sample of peripheral blood. This sequence joins TRBV6-2 or TRBV6-3 and TRBJ1-2, with TRBD1 matching 9 bases. Here the CDR3 DNA reads TGTGCCAGCAGCACCGGGACAGGGTCGAGGTACTATGGCTACACCTTC. Encoded protein: CASSTGTGSRYYGYTF.